A selection of T cell receptor beta chains follows, all from one sample in a study of graft-versus-host responses after intestinal transplantation. These receptors are not linked to any known antigen. The table came from immunoSEQ multiplex PCR; TCRdb's copy has only in-frame clones and leaves some out. This sample has around 76,000 clones; approximately 96% occur once, and the top ten carry 0.53%. This material consisted of unstimulated CD8+ T cells sorted from spleen or lymph node cells, taken before intestinal transplant. These receptors were taken from a human donor who received an intestinal transplant. Both conserved end residues are part of each CDR3. D genes are given only for firm matches. Clone size appears in some rows only: once, few, many, or a class for an expanded clone.

CDR3 protein	CDR3 DNA	V gene	J gene	clone size	D gene	CDR3 length
CASSLASGSNYEQYF	TGTGCCAGCAGCTTGGCTAGCGGGAGTAACTACGAGCAGTACTTC	TRBV11-2	TRBJ2-7	.	TRBD2	15
CASSQVGEYEQYF	TGCGCCAGCAGCCAAGTCGGGGAGTACGAGCAGTACTTC	TRBV4-1	TRBJ2-7	.	.	13
CASSLGTEKANYGYTF	TGCGCCAGCAGCCTCGGGACGGAAAAAGCTAACTATGGCTACACCTTC	TRBV5-1	TRBJ1-2	.	.	16
CASSESNQETQYF	TGCGCCAGTTCAGAGAGCAACCAAGAGACCCAGTACTTC	TRBV5-1	TRBJ2-5	.	.	13
CASSLYGETYNEQFF	TGTGCCAGCAGTTTATATGGCGAAACCTACAATGAGCAGTTCTTC	TRBV27	TRBJ2-1	.	.	15
CASSHLKARVDHGYTF	TGCGCCAGCAGTCACTTGAAGGCTAGGGTAGATCATGGCTACACCTTC	TRBV23-1	TRBJ1-2	.	.	16
CASSFLAGGLDEQYF	TGTGCCAGCAGCTTCTTAGCGGGAGGGCTGGACGAGCAGTACTTC	TRBV13	TRBJ2-7	.	TRBD2	15
CASSSYGLDNEQFF	TGCGCCAGCAGCTCCTACGGACTCGACAATGAGCAGTTCTTC	TRBV5-1	TRBJ2-1	.	.	14
CASSSGTGADEAFF	TGCGCCAGCAGCTCTGGGACAGGGGCGGACGAAGCTTTCTTT	TRBV5-1	TRBJ1-1	.	TRBD1	14
CASSFPLGGPTSNTYEQYF	TGTGCCAGCAGTTTCCCCCTAGGGGGACCCACTTCAAACACCTACGAGCAGTACTTC	TRBV28	TRBJ2-7	.	.	19
CASSIGLFGSRETQYF	TGTGCCAGTAGTATAGGGTTGTTCGGGAGTCGGGAGACCCAGTACTTC	TRBV19	TRBJ2-5	.	.	16
CASSDGRDRGFPIQYF	TGTGCCAGCAGTGACGGCCGGGACAGGGGGTTCCCCATTCAGTACTTC	TRBV2	TRBJ2-4	.	TRBD1	16
CASSFTYNEQFF	TGTGCCAGCAGTTTCACATACAATGAGCAGTTCTTC	TRBV27	TRBJ2-1	.	.	12
CASTPTGGNTGELFF	TGTGCCTCGACCCCGACAGGGGGCAACACCGGGGAGCTGTTTTTT	TRBV30	TRBJ2-2	.	TRBD1	15
CASSILGLYNEQFF	TGTGCCAGCAGTATACTAGGTCTGTACAATGAGCAGTTCTTC	TRBV28	TRBJ2-1	.	.	14
CASSLAGASGGVGELFF	TGTGCCAGCAGCTTAGCGGGGGCCAGCGGGGGCGTCGGGGAGCTGTTTTTT	TRBV7-9	TRBJ2-2	.	TRBD2	17
CASMSRVDEKLFF	TGCGCCAGCATGTCCAGGGTCGATGAAAAACTGTTTTTT	TRBV4-1	TRBJ1-4	.	.	13
CASSQTSGNEQFF	TGTGCCAGCAGCCAGACTAGCGGCAATGAGCAGTTCTTC	TRBV7-7	TRBJ2-1	.	TRBD2	13
CASSEFRAEAFF	TGTGCCAGCAGTGAATTCCGTGCTGAAGCTTTCTTT	TRBV2	TRBJ1-1	.	.	12
CASSRRGDMNTEAFF	TGTGCCAGCAGCCGTCGGGGGGACATGAACACTGAAGCTTTCTTT	TRBV28	TRBJ1-1	.	.	15
CASSLAFLTSGFAGELFF	TGTGCCAGCAGCTTAGCGTTCCTCACTAGCGGGTTCGCCGGGGAGCTGTTTTTT	TRBV7-9	TRBJ2-2	.	TRBD2	18
CASSFDRNTEAFF	TGCGCCAGCAGCTTTGACAGGAACACTGAAGCTTTCTTT	TRBV5-1	TRBJ1-1	.	.	13
CASSFQGAEQFF	TGTGCCAGCAGCTTCCAGGGTGCTGAGCAGTTCTTC	TRBV7-8	TRBJ2-1	.	.	12
CASSLNHIYEQYF	TGTGCCAGCAGTTTAAATCACATCTACGAGCAGTACTTC	TRBV28	TRBJ2-7	.	.	13
CASSSRGPEAFF	TGTGCCAGCAGCTCCCGGGGGCCTGAAGCTTTCTTT	TRBV13	TRBJ1-1	few	.	12
CASSLSQMMNTEAFF	TGTGCCAGCAGTTTATCTCAGATGATGAACACTGAAGCTTTCTTT	TRBV27	TRBJ1-1	.	.	15
CASTYGQGAHTGELFF	TGTGCCAGTACTTACGGACAGGGGGCGCATACCGGGGAGCTGTTTTTT	TRBV19	TRBJ2-2	.	TRBD1	16
CAWSVPENTEAFF	TGTGCCTGGAGTGTACCAGAGAACACTGAAGCTTTCTTT	TRBV30	TRBJ1-1	once	.	13